One and the same sample provided the 25 T cell receptor beta chains below, sequenced in a study of CD8 T cells in ankylosing spondylitis. TCRdb reprocessed the 5' RACE reads via MiXCR and lists one record per CDR3 protein. The sample lists 120,000 to 150,000 distinct CDR3 sequences; 7% to 10% were seen once. Material for sequencing was synovial fluid, either unsorted or a sorted T cell fraction (not recorded which). Source of these receptors: a male donor with ankylosing spondylitis.

This clonotype was seen repeatedly, ten times or more. V gene TRBV7-2 combines with J gene TRBJ1-2; 7 bases align to TRBD1. V trimming: 5 bases; J trimming: 8 bases; junction bases outside the gene matches: 8. Germline V gene data show CDR1 as SGHTA and CDR2 as FQGNSA. This CDR3 has 13 residues. CDR3 coding DNA: TGTGCCAGCAGCGAAGACAGGGTGAGGGGCTACACCTTC. Protein sequence: CASSEDRVRGYTF.

By its share, this clonotype is medium-sized (0.01 to 0.1%). The chain combines TRBV29-1 with TRBJ2-5; no firm D call. CDR3 length equals 10 residues. Germline values: CDR1 SQVTM, CDR2 ANQGSEA. V gave up 6 bases and J gave up 3 bases, with 5 bases separating them. The CDR3 coding sequence is TGCAGCGTGGGAAAAGAGACCCAGTACTTC. The encoded protein is CSVGKETQYF.

The table lists this clonotype with many counts. This chain uses TRBV7-9 with TRBJ1-2; D not resolved. Germline V gene lookup returns CDR1 SEHNR and CDR2 FQNEAQ (reference sequence). This CDR3 region has 12 residues. The germline V and J ends were trimmed by 2 bases and 6 bases, with 7 bases remaining between them. In DNA form, the CDR3 reads TGTGCCAGCAGCTTATTAAAGGATGGCTACACCTTC. Translating gives CASSLLKDGYTF.

Many counts were recorded for this clonotype. This chain joins TRBV18 and TRBJ1-1; the D gene is possibly TRBD1 (5 bases). V lost 5 bases, J lost 4 bases, and 11 bases lay in between. Looked up from germline, CDR1 is KGHSH and CDR2 is LQKENI. CDR3 length: 13 amino acids. CDR3 region: CASSSTGGTEAFF. CDR3 coding DNA: TGTGCCAGCTCATCTACAGGTGGCACTGAAGCTTTCTTT.

This clonotype was counted many times. This chain uses TRBV6-5 with TRBJ1-2, with D tentatively TRBD1 (6 bases). The V gene lost 2 bases and the J gene lost 8 bases, with 12 bases spanning the gap. Per the germline V gene, CDR1 is MNHEY and CDR2 is SVGAGI. The CDR3 has 13 amino acids. DNA of the CDR3: TGTGCCAGCAGTTACACAGGGACGAGGGGCTACACCTTC. Residues: CASSYTGTRGYTF.

The chain has TRBV11-2 and TRBJ1-1; D remains ambiguous. Trimming removed 4 bases at V and 2 bases at J, with 17 bases between. Germline CDR1 SGHAT, CDR2 FQNNGV. This CDR3 is built from 16 residues. The CDR3 DNA is TGTGCCAGCAGCTGGGGTCCCGAAGGGTCAAACACTGAAGCTTTCTTT. Amino acid sequence: CASSWGPEGSNTEAFF.

In this sample, this clonotype turned up a few times. The gene calls are TRBV11-1 and TRBJ2-7, with D possibly TRBD1 on 6 matching bases. Trimming pared 0 bases from V and 1 base from J, leaving 13 bases between. There are 16 residues in the CDR3. Germline CDR1 reads SGHAT; CDR2 reads FQDESV (reference sequence). CDR3 amino acids: CASSLAGHGESYEQYF. In DNA form, the CDR3 reads TGTGCCAGCAGCTTAGCGGGACATGGAGAGTCCTACGAGCAGTACTTC.

This clonotype showed up many times. The chain joins TRBV27 to TRBJ2-7; TRBD1 aligns across 8 bases. V gave up 2 bases and J gave up 0 bases; unmatched junction bases: 12. CDR3 length equals 18 residues. Germline values: CDR1 MNHEY, CDR2 SMNVEV (reference sequence). The CDR3: CASSLIGQGPYVSYEQYF. The CDR3 nucleotides read TGTGCCAGCAGTTTAATCGGACAGGGCCCCTACGTCTCCTACGAGCAGTACTTC.

The chain employs TRBV7-2 and TRBJ2-5; perhaps TRBD1 as D (6 bases). Germline values: CDR1 SGHTA, CDR2 FQGNSA. The CDR3 consists of 14 residues. Deletions cut 4 bases from V and 3 bases from J, with 12 bases between. This CDR3 reads CASSSRTVEETQYF. In nucleotides, the CDR3 is TGTGCCAGCAGCTCGAGGACAGTGGAAGAGACCCAGTACTTC.

This clonotype was seen at least ten times. The rearrangement joins TRBV5-5 to TRBJ2-2, with TRBD1 matching 7 bases. V trimming: 4 bases; J trimming: 2 bases; junction bases outside the gene matches: 11. Germline CDR1 SGHKS, CDR2 YYEKEE (reference sequence). The CDR3 is made up of 17 amino acids. This chain's CDR3 is CASSPGSRTGNTGELFF. The CDR3 DNA reads TGTGCCAGCAGCCCGGGCAGTAGGACAGGCAACACCGGGGAGCTGTTTTTT.

This clonotype was seen at least ten times. At one of its ends the junction is not consistent with the germline gene, which may arise from a read error. CDR3 amino acids: CASSLDWGNHQETQYF. The CDR3 DNA is TGTGCTAGCAGCTTGGACTGGGGGAATCATCAAGAGACCCAGTACTTC. The chain employs TRBV7-7 and TRBJ2-5; possibly TRBD1 or TRBD2 for D (5 bases each). The CDR3 contains 16 residues. CDR1 is SSHAT, CDR2 FNYEAQ, per germline (reference sequence).

This clonotype turned up a few times. The V gene is TRBV20-1, the J gene TRBJ1-1; the D gene is possibly TRBD1 (5 bases). From germline, CDR1 is DFQATT and CDR2 SNEGSKA (reference sequence). The CDR3 runs 13 residues. V was cut by 6 bases and J by 1 base, with 12 bases left in between. The CDR3 loop reads CSAVTVANTEAFF. The CDR3 DNA reads TGCAGTGCGGTGACAGTGGCGAACACTGAAGCTTTCTTT.

This clonotype came up many times. The chain links TRBV20-1 to TRBJ2-7; possible D gene TRBD1, 5 bases. The germline V gene encodes CDR1 DFQATT and CDR2 SNEGSKA (reference sequence). The V and J ends lost 6 bases and 1 base respectively, with 13 bases between them. The CDR3 spans 13 residues. CDR3 protein: CSATEYRSYEQYF. The CDR3 DNA sequence: TGCAGTGCGACAGAGTACAGGTCCTACGAGCAGTACTTC.

This clonotype was detected a few times. The chain is built from TRBV18 and TRBJ2-2; D is undetermined. The CDR3 has 16 amino acids. Per germline, CDR1 KGHSH and CDR2 LQKENI. Trimming removed 2 bases from V and 3 bases from J, with 13 bases in between. In DNA, the CDR3 is TGTGCCAGCTCACCATTCAGGATTGCTGACACCGGGGAGCTGTTTTTT. Residues: CASSPFRIADTGELFF.

There are many counts of this clonotype. The chain is built from TRBV29-1 and TRBJ2-2, with 8 positions matching TRBD1. The ends lost 7 bases at V and 4 bases at J; junction bases unmatched: 11. This CDR3 contains 15 residues. Germline CDR1 and CDR2: SQVTM and ANQGSEA. The CDR3 coding sequence is TGCAGCGCTAATCCGGGACAGGCGAGCACCGGGGAGCTGTTTTTT. This gives the protein CSANPGQASTGELFF.

The chain joins TRBV6-1 to TRBJ2-1; D remains unclear. The germline V gene has CDR1 MNHNS and CDR2 SASEGT. CDR3 length equals 16 residues. V was clipped by 7 bases and J by 0 bases, with 16 bases between them. The CDR3 spells CASTYGFGRSYNEQFF. CDR3 nucleotides: TGTGCCAGCACCTACGGGTTCGGGCGCTCCTACAATGAGCAGTTCTTC.

This clonotype was seen repeatedly, ten times or more. The chain recombines TRBV6-2 or TRBV6-3 with TRBJ2-2; 10 bases align to TRBD2. CDR3 size: 16 residues. Germline CDR1 is MNHEY and CDR2 is SVGEGT. Unmatched junction bases numbered 10, after V lost 8 bases and J lost 4 bases. In nucleotides, the CDR3 is TGTGCCAGCTCGGGTAGCGGGAGGTTGCGCACCGGGGAGCTGTTTTTT. This encodes CASSGSGRLRTGELFF.

At least ten counts were recorded for this clonotype. The chain combines TRBV4-3 with TRBJ1-2; D remains unclear. The V end was cut by 4 bases, the J end by 3 bases, with 15 bases between. CDR1 and CDR2 (germline): LGHNA, YSLEER. The CDR3 spans 15 residues. CDR3 sequence: CASSRDVFDYYGYTF. CDR3 nucleotide sequence: TGCGCCAGCAGCCGGGATGTGTTCGATTACTATGGCTACACCTTC.

The J gene is TRBJ2-2, the V gene TRBV11-2; D is undetermined. The CDR3 covers 15 residues. Germline CDR1 is SGHAT and CDR2 is FQNNGV. The V end lost 3 bases, the J end lost 0 bases, and 8 bases lay between the germline ends. CDR3 loop: CASSFSTPNTGELFF. The CDR3 DNA is TGTGCCAGCAGCTTCAGCACCCCGAACACCGGGGAGCTGTTTTTT.

This clonotype has only a few counts. The chain carries TRBV7-2 and TRBJ1-5; D gene uncertain. V lost 4 bases and J 7 bases, leaving 11 bases between the germline ends. Germline assignment: CDR1 SGHTA and CDR2 FQGNSA. This CDR3 spans 13 amino acids. The CDR3 region has the DNA TGTGCCAGCAGCTCCCGACACTCACAGCCCCAGCATTTT. Residues: CASSSRHSQPQHF.

This clonotype was counted ten times or more. One junction end does not reproduce the germline sequence, and a read error may be involved. The rearrangement links TRBV19 to TRBJ2-2, with TRBD1 identical over 10 bases. The CDR3 consists of 16 residues. Germline V gene sequence: CDR1 LNHDA, CDR2 SQIVND (reference sequence). CDR3 residues: CASSITGTGATGELFF. CDR3 DNA: TGTGCCAGTAGTATTACCGGGACAGGGGCGACCGGAGAGCTGTTTTTT.

This clonotype came up a few times. The V and J genes are TRBV3-1 and TRBJ1-1, with 7 bases aligning to TRBD1. The CDR3 extends over 14 amino acids. J lost 5 bases, V lost 3 bases, and 6 bases had no gene match. The germline V gene encodes CDR1 LGHDT and CDR2 YNNKEL (reference sequence). CDR3 protein: CASSHRGEGTEAFF. CDR3 in DNA: TGTGCCAGCAGCCACAGGGGGGAGGGTACTGAAGCTTTCTTT.

The V and J genes are TRBV7-2 and TRBJ2-1; TRBD2 agrees at 8 bases. This CDR3 contains 15 residues. With 1 base clipped from V and 8 bases from J, the junction kept 7 bases outside the gene matches. Germline CDR1 reads SGHTA; CDR2 reads FQGNSA. CDR3 DNA: TGTGCCAGCAGCTTAGAGCCGGGACTAGTTCATGAGCAGTTCTTC. Encoded protein: CASSLEPGLVHEQFF.

The V and J genes are TRBV5-1 and TRBJ2-3; 9 nucleotides align to TRBD1. The CDR3 length is 16 residues. V dropped 2 bases and J dropped 3; count of bases not matched to a gene: 7. Germline CDR1 is SGHRS and CDR2 is YFSETQ. CDR3 DNA sequence: TGCGCCAGCAGCTTCCCCCGGGACAGGGCGACAGATACGCAGTATTTT. Translating it yields CASSFPRDRATDTQYF.

J is TRBJ2-1 and V is TRBV6-2 or TRBV6-3; the D gene could be TRBD1 or TRBD2 (6 bases each). The CDR3 runs to 14 residues. Germline V CDR1 and CDR2: MNHEY, SVGEGT. Deletions cut 6 bases from V and 7 bases from J, with 16 bases between. The CDR3 DNA reads TGTGCCAGCAGCAGGGGCGGAGGGGAGAATGAGCAGTTCTTC. Protein: CASSRGGGENEQFF.